The next 13 T cell receptor beta chains were all read from a single sample in a study of Graves' ophthalmopathy and Graves' hyperthyroidism. Amplification targeted the TCR beta CDR3 regions, with RNA transcripts as the source material. HTBI primers were used in a first-round RT-PCR, which preceded a second-round multiplex PCR. TCRdb reprocessed the multiplex PCR reads with MiXCR, giving one entry per CDR3 protein. The sample lists about 210,000 distinct CDR3 sequences, approximately 29% occurring once. What was sequenced was peripheral blood. These receptors all come from a man aged 45-65 years with Graves' ophthalmopathy.

This clonotype has at least ten counts. The chain uses TRBV9 and TRBJ2-7; D is ambiguous. The CDR3 loop spans 14 amino acids. V lost 4 bases, J lost 2 bases, and 13 bases lay in between. CDR1 is SGDLS and CDR2 is YYNGEE in the germline V gene. CDR3 in amino acids: CASSSLSSAYEQYF. CDR3 bases: TGTGCCAGCAGCTCGCTCAGCTCGGCCTACGAGCAGTACTTC.

V is TRBV6-2 or TRBV6-3 and J is TRBJ1-5, with 7 bases aligning to TRBD1. The junction had 4 bases not matched to a gene; V was cut back by 6 bases and J by 2 bases. CDR3 length: 14 amino acids. The germline CDR1 and CDR2 sequences are MNHEY and SVGEGT. DNA of the CDR3: TGTGCCAGCAGGACAGGGATGCGCAATCAGCCCCAGCATTTT. This translates into CASRTGMRNQPQHF.

In this sample, this clonotype turned up many times. The genes are TRBV7-9 and TRBJ1-2, with D possibly being TRBD1 (5 bases). This CDR3 is 14 amino acids long. In germline, CDR1 is SEHNR, CDR2 FQNEAQ (reference sequence). The V gene lost 5 bases and the J gene lost 4 bases, with 14 bases spanning the gap. The CDR3 DNA follows: TGTGCCAGCAGCCGAGGCGGGACTCCCTATGGCTACACCTTC. Translating it yields CASSRGGTPYGYTF.

The J gene is TRBJ1-2, the V gene TRBV12-3 or TRBV12-4; possibly TRBD1 for D (5 bases). The CDR3 covers 13 residues. The V gene lost 8 bases and the J gene lost 2 bases, with 12 bases spanning the gap. CDR3: CASATGPNYGYTF. The CDR3 DNA follows: TGTGCCAGCGCTACGGGGCCGAACTATGGCTACACCTTC.

This clonotype was recorded many times. The genes are TRBV28 and TRBJ2-7, with TRBD2 matching 8 bases. The CDR3 has 14 residues. The J segment lost 4 bases and the V segment lost 2 bases, leaving 4 bases of the junction unmatched. Germline CDR1 MDHEN, CDR2 SYDVKM. DNA for the CDR3: TGTGCCAGCAGTTTAAGCGGGAGAGGGTACGAGCAGTACTTC. Its protein is CASSLSGRGYEQYF.

At least ten counts were recorded for this clonotype. V and J are TRBV14 and TRBJ2-5, with D possibly being TRBD2 (5 bases). The CDR3 spans 15 residues. Per germline, CDR1 SGHDN and CDR2 FVKESK. V lost 1 base and J lost 2, with 11 bases in between. As DNA, the CDR3 is TGTGCCAGCAGCCAAGGGCGGACTGGACAAGAGACCCAGTACTTC. It translates to CASSQGRTGQETQYF.

The chain employs TRBV27 and TRBJ2-7, with a weak D call TRBD1 (5 bases). Deletions cut 2 bases from V and 6 bases from J, with 5 bases between. Germline CDR1 MNHEY, CDR2 SMNVEV (reference sequence). The CDR3 extends over 11 amino acids. The DNA of the CDR3 is TGTGCCAGCAGTTTACAGGGCGAGCAGTACTTC. Its translation: CASSLQGEQYF.

V gene TRBV7-2 combines with J gene TRBJ1-6; 9 bases agree with TRBD1. J was trimmed by 10 bases and V by 4 bases; bases with no gene match: 2. Germline V lookup: CDR1 SGHTA, CDR2 FQGNSA. The CDR3 loop spans 13 amino acids. The DNA for the CDR3 is TGTGCCAGCAGCTGGACAGGGGTCTCACCCCTCCACTTT. This translates into CASSWTGVSPLHF.

This clonotype was detected many times. The rearrangement links TRBV5-5 to TRBJ2-7; 7 bases line up with TRBD2. Germline V gives CDR1 SGHKS, CDR2 YYEKEE (reference sequence). The V and J ends lost 2 bases and 7 bases, in that order; junction bases with no gene match: 9. The CDR3 runs 14 residues. CDR3 amino acids: CASSLAGLRMEQYF. The CDR3 DNA follows: TGTGCCAGCAGCTTAGCGGGACTAAGGATGGAGCAGTACTTC.

Many counts were recorded for this clonotype. The genes are TRBV28 and TRBJ2-7; TRBD2 agrees at 7 bases. The length of the CDR3 is 18 residues. The germline V gene encodes CDR1 MDHEN and CDR2 SYDVKM. V trimming: 4 bases; J trimming: 4 bases; junction bases outside the gene matches: 19. The CDR3 DNA follows: TGTGCCAGCAGTTCTCTCCACCTCCGGACTAGGTCCCTGTACGAGCAGTACTTC. It specifies CASSSLHLRTRSLYEQYF. Combining the CDR3 with reference TRBV28 and TRBJ2-7 gives the whole variable domain DVKVTQSSRYLVKRTGEKVFLECVQDMDHENMFWYRQDPGLGLRLIYFSYDVKMKEKGDIPEGYSVSREKKERFSLILESASTNQTSMYLCASSSLHLRTRSLYEQYFGPGTRLTVT.

In this sample, this clonotype turned up once. This rearrangement joins TRBV27 to TRBJ1-2, with 10 nucleotides matching TRBD1. With V trimmed by 8 bases and J by 7 bases, 10 bases remained unmatched. Germline CDR1 reads MNHEY; CDR2 reads SMNVEV (reference sequence). CDR3 length: 14 residues. For the CDR3, the DNA is TGTGCCAGCCGGGAGACAGGGGGCAAGGGTGGCTACACCTTC. Translating it yields CASRETGGKGGYTF.

In this sample, this clonotype turned up many times. The chain is built from TRBV11-2 and TRBJ2-7; 7 bases are shared with TRBD2. V lost 0 bases to trimming and J lost 3 bases; unmatched junction nucleotides: 8. This CDR3 region has 16 residues. CDR1 SGHAT and CDR2 FQNNGV come from the germline V gene. CDR3 amino acids: CASSLDSGGLFYEQYF. CDR3 coding DNA: TGTGCCAGCAGCTTAGATTCGGGGGGATTGTTCTACGAGCAGTACTTC.

This chain connects TRBV6-2 or TRBV6-3 to TRBJ2-7; TRBD2 matches at 9 bases. The CDR3 has 15 amino acids. The ends lost 5 bases at V and 6 bases at J; junction bases unmatched: 11. CDR1 MNHEY and CDR2 SVGEGT come from the germline V gene. In nucleotides, the CDR3 is TGTGCCAGCAGTACTAATAGCGGGAGTCTCGGCGAGCAGTACTTC. It encodes CASSTNSGSLGEQYF.